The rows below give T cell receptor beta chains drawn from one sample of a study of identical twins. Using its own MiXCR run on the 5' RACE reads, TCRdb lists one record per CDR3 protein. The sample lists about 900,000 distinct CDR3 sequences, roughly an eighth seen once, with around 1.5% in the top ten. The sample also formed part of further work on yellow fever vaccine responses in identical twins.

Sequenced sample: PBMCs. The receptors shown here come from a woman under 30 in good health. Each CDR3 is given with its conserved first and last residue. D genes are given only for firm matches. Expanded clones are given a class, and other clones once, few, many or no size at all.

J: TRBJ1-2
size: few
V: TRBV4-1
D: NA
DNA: TGCGCCAGCAGCTACTCGGGGAACGGAGATGGCTACACCTTC
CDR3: CASSYSGNGDGYTF

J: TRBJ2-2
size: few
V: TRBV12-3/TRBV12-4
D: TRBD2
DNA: TGTGCCAGCACCGGACTAGCCATAAACACCGGGGAGCTGTTTTTT
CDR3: CASTGLAINTGELFF

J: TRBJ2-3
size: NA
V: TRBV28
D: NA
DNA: TGTGCCAGCAGTCCCCGGGATGAAGCAGATACGCAGTATTTT
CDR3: CASSPRDEADTQYF

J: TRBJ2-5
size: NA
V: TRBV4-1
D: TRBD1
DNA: TGCGCCAGCAGCCTCCCCCGGGTAGGGGGACAGAACCAAGAGACCCAGTACTTC
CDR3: CASSLPRVGGQNQETQYF

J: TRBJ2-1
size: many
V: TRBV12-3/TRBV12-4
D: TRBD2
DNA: TGTGCCAGCAGTTTAGTACTAGCGGGAGGCCAGTTCTTC
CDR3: CASSLVLAGGQFF

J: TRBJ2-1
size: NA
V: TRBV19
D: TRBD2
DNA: TGTGCCAGTAGTGTTAGCGGGAGCGGCAACAATGAGCAGTTCTTC
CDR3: CASSVSGSGNNEQFF

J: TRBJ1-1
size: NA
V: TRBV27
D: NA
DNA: TGTGCCAGCAGTTCGACAGTCATGAACACTGAAGCTTTCTTT
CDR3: CASSSTVMNTEAFF

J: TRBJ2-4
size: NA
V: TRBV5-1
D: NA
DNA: TGCGCCAGCAGCCTCCTTGTGCTTAGCGAGTCCAAAAACATTCAGTACTTC
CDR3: CASSLLVLSESKNIQYF

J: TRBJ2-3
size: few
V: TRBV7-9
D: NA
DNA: TGTGCCAGCAGCAACGATCCAGGGCCCACAGATACGCAGTATTTT
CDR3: CASSNDPGPTDTQYF

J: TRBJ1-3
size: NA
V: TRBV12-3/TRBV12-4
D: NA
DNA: TGTGCCAGCATCATGCTGGCTGCGACCTCTGGAAACACCATATATTTT
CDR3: CASIMLAATSGNTIYF

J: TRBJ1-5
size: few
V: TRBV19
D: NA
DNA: TGTGCCAGTAGTATGGGTTCGACGGGCAATCAGCCCCAGCATTTT
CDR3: CASSMGSTGNQPQHF

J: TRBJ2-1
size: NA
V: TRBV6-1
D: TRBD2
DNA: TGTGCCAGCAGTACATTAAAAGCGGGAGAGCACTACAATGAGCAGTTCTTC
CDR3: CASSTLKAGEHYNEQFF

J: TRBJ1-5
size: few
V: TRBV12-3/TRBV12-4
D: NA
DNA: TGTGCCAGCAGCCTAACGAGGGTTCAGCCCCAGCATTTT
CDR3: CASSLTRVQPQHF

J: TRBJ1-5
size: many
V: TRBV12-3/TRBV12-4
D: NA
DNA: TGTGCCAGCAGCATAGGGGGGGGCAATCAGCCCCAGCATTTT
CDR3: CASSIGGGNQPQHF

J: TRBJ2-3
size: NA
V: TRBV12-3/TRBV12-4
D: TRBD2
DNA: TGTGCCAGCAGCAGTAGCGGGAGAAGCGATACGCAGTATTTT
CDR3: CASSSSGRSDTQYF

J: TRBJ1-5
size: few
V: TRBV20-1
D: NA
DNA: TGCAGTGCTAGATCCGGGGACCAGCCCCAGCATTTT
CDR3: CSARSGDQPQHF

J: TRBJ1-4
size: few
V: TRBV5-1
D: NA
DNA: TGCGCCAGCAGCTTGGCACAGGCCTATAATGAAAAACTGTTTTTT
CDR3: CASSLAQAYNEKLFF

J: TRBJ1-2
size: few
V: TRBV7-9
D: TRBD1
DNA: TGTGCCAGCAGCCCAGGGGGACAGGGGGCTTTCTATGGCTACACCTTC
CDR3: CASSPGGQGAFYGYTF

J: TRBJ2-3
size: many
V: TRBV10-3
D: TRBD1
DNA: TGTGCCATCAGTGAAGGACAGGGGATCGGCACAGATACGCAGTATTTT
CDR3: CAISEGQGIGTDTQYF

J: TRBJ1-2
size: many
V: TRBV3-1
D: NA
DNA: TGTGCCAGCAGCCAAGATCAGGGCTACACCTTC
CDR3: CASSQDQGYTF

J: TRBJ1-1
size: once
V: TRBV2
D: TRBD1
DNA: TGTGCCAGACGACAGGGAAACACTGAAGCTTTCTTT
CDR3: CARRQGNTEAFF

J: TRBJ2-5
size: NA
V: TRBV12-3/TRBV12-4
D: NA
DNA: TGTGCCAGCAGTTTCGACGGTCCCCAAGAGACCCAGTACTTC
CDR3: CASSFDGPQETQYF

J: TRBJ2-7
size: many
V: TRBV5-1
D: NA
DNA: TGCGCCAGCAGCGCGCGGGGCCTGACCTACGAGCAGTACTTC
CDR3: CASSARGLTYEQYF

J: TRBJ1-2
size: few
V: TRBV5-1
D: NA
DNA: TGCGCCAGCAGCCCCACAGAATCACCTAACTATGGCTACACCTTC
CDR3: CASSPTESPNYGYTF

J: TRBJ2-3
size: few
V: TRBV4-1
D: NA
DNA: TGCGCCAGCAGCCAAGGGGCGGGGGCAGCAGATACGCAGTATTTT
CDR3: CASSQGAGAADTQYF

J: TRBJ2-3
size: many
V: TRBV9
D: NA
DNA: TGTGCCAGCAGCGTATCGGACCGCACCGGGGCAGATACGCAGTATTTT
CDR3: CASSVSDRTGADTQYF

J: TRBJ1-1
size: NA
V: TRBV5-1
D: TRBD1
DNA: TGCGCCAGCAGCACGGGACAGGGGGGTGTGAACACTGAAGCTTTCTTT
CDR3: CASSTGQGGVNTEAFF

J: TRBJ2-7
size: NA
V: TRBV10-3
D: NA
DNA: TGTGCCATCAGTGACGCGACCGGGCCCTACGAGCAGTACTTC
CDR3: CAISDATGPYEQYF

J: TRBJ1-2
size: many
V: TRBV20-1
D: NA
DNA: TGCAGTGCTAGAAGGGTGGGGGCCTATGGCTACACCTTC
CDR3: CSARRVGAYGYTF

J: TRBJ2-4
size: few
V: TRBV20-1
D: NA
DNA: TGCAGTGCTAGTGCTGCAGTAGACCTAGCCAAAAACATTCAGTACTTC
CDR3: CSASAAVDLAKNIQYF

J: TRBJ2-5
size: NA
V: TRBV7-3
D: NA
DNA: TGTGCCAGCACCATTGGGGCAGGGGAGACCCAGTACTTC
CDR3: CASTIGAGETQYF

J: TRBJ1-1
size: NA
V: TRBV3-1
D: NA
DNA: TGTGCCAGCAGCCAAACTTCTAGTTTCACTGAAGCTTTCTTT
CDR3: CASSQTSSFTEAFF

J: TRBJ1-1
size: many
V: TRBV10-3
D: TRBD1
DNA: TGTGCCACTCGAGGCGGGACAGCTAACACTGAAGCTTTCTTT
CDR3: CATRGGTANTEAFF

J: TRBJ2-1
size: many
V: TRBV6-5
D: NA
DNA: TGTGCCAGCAGTTACCGATTAGCCCCTAATGAGCAGTTCTTC
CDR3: CASSYRLAPNEQFF

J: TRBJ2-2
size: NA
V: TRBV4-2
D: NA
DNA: TGTGCCAGCAGCCCGGACGGGGGACCCGGCACCGGGGAGCTGTTTTTT
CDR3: CASSPDGGPGTGELFF

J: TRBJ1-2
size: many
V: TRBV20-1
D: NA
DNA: TGCAGCCCCTCGCGCCCTGTTGAATCGGGCTACACCTTC
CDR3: CSPSRPVESGYTF

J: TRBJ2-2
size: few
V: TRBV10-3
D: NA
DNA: TGTGCCATCAGTGACGTGGCAGGTAGCCTCGGGGAGCTGTTTTTT
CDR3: CAISDVAGSLGELFF

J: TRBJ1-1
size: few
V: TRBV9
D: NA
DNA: TGTGCCAGCAGCGTAATGGGGACTGAAGCTTTCTTT
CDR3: CASSVMGTEAFF

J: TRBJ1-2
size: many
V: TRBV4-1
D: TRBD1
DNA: TGCGCCAGCAGCCAAGTAGGAGGGGGCATCTATGGCTACACCTTC
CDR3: CASSQVGGGIYGYTF

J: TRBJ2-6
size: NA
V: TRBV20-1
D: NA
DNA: TGCAGTGCTAGAGAAACCTGGACTGGGGCCAACGTCCTGACTTTC
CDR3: CSARETWTGANVLTF

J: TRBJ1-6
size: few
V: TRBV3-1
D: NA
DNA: TGTGCCAGCAGCCAAGATTTGGACAGTAAACTCCACTTT
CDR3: CASSQDLDSKLHF

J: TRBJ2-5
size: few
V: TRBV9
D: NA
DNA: TGTGCCAGCAGCCCGGACGGACAGCGTATAGAGACCCAGTACTTC
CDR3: CASSPDGQRIETQYF

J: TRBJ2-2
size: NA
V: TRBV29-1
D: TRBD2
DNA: TGCAGCGCCGGACTAGCGGGAGAACACGGGGAGCTGTTTTTT
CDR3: CSAGLAGEHGELFF

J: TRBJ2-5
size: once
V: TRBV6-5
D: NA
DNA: TGTGCCAGCAGTTTTGGGAAGGCTGCCGGGGGTGAGACCCAGTACTTC
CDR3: CASSFGKAAGGETQYF

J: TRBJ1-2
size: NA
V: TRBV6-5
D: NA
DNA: TGTGCCAGCAGTTATGGGGCTTCCTATGGCTACACCTTC
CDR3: CASSYGASYGYTF

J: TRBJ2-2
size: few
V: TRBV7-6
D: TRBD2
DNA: TGTGCCAGCAGCTACCCGGGACTAGCGGAAGAGAAGGGTCAATCCGGGGAGCTGTTTTTT
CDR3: CASSYPGLAEEKGQSGELFF

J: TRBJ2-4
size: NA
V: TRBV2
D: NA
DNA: TGTGCCAGCAGTGACCCCGCAGTCCGGGGAACCGTAGCCAAAAACATTCAGTACTTC
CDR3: CASSDPAVRGTVAKNIQYF

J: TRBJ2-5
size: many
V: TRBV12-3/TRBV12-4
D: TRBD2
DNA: TGTGCCAGCAGTTTAGCAACCGGGACTACGGAGACCCAGTACTTC
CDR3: CASSLATGTTETQYF

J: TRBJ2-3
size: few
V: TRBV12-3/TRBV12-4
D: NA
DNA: TGTGCCAGCAGTCGAACGACTAGATCAGATACGCAGTATTTT
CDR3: CASSRTTRSDTQYF

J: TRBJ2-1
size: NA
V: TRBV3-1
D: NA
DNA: TGTGCCAGCAGCCAAGCCCGGGGTCGCCGAGATGAGCAGTTCTTC
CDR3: CASSQARGRRDEQFF

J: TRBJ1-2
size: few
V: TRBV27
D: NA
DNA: TGTGCCAGCAGTTTATCGACCGGACACTATGGCTACACCTTC
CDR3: CASSLSTGHYGYTF